This TCR beta chain was captured in a study of T cell responses to AZD1222 COVID-19 vaccine. Study results and limitations: It was only after the peak T cell response that any repertoires were sampled. Only five or six individuals given AZD1222 were seropositive at baseline. The donors showed a predominance of white British ancestry and of females, with possible underestimation of clonal diversity. The study found Spike-specific TCR breadth and depth rose after two AZD1222 doses.

Libraries were prepared by immunoSEQ multiplex PCR; TCRdb keeps only in-frame clonotypes and omits some of them. The sample has around 130,000 clones, 85% to 95% seen once. As regards this clone: What it binds is not known.

This sequence originates from an adult in good health. Material: peripheral blood, obtained on day 0 of AZD1222 vaccination.

CDR3: CASSSPGVAGGTQYF. CDR3 in DNA: TGTGCCAGCAGCTCCCCGGGGGTAGCGGGAGGAACCCAGTACTTC. This sequence joins TRBV7-2 and TRBJ2-5, with 10 bases matching TRBD2. Germline V lookup: CDR1 SGHTA, CDR2 FQGNSA. The CDR3 consists of 15 residues. The ends lost 4 bases at V and 8 bases at J; junction bases unmatched: 10.